These T cell receptor beta chains were read from a single sample in a study of T cell responses to AZD1222 COVID-19 vaccine. Method: immunoSEQ multiplex PCR; TCRdb's copy keeps in-frame clones and lacks some. The data contain roughly 110,000 clones, 85% to 95% of them singletons. This specimen was peripheral blood, taken 28 days after the second AZD1222 dose. These receptor sequences come from an adult who received the AZD1222 COVID-19 vaccine. Both conserved end residues are part of each CDR3. The D gene is left open where the match is weak. Some rows have no size entry. The others give once, few or many, or a class for an expanded clone.

clone size | D gene | J gene | V gene | CDR3 DNA | CDR3 protein
NA | NA | TRBJ2-7 | TRBV2 | TGTGCCAGCAGTGAACAGGGTCAATTCTACGAGCAGTACTTC | CASSEQGQFYEQYF
NA | NA | TRBJ1-2 | TRBV6-2/TRBV6-3 | TGTGCCAGCAGTTACGGCTATGGCTACACCTTC | CASSYGYGYTF
NA | TRBD2 | TRBJ2-5 | TRBV5-5 | TGTGCCAGCAGCTTGGCTAGCGGGAGTAAAGAGACCCAGTACTTC | CASSLASGSKETQYF
NA | NA | TRBJ2-1 | TRBV5-1 | TGCGCCAGCAGCTTGCAACAGCCCCACCTCGATGAGCAGTTCTTC | CASSLQQPHLDEQFF
NA | TRBD2 | TRBJ2-1 | TRBV7-9 | TGTGCCAGCAGCGGGACTACCGAGCAGTTCTTC | CASSGTTEQFF
NA | TRBD2 | TRBJ2-7 | TRBV11-2 | TGTGCCAGCAGCTTAGATAGCGGGGGGCTACTATACGAGCAGTACTTC | CASSLDSGGLLYEQYF
NA | NA | TRBJ1-2 | TRBV29-1 | TGCAGCGTCGTGGGGGGGAGGTCTAAGGCTAACTATGGCTACACCTTC | CSVVGGRSKANYGYTF
NA | NA | TRBJ1-5 | TRBV28 | TGTGCCAGCAGTTCACAGGGTTATAGCAATCAGCCCCAGCATTTT | CASSSQGYSNQPQHF
once | NA | TRBJ2-2 | TRBV11-3 | TGTGCCAGCAGCTTGAACCCCCTGCCTACCGGGGAGCTGTTTTTT | CASSLNPLPTGELFF
NA | NA | TRBJ1-1 | TRBV7-9 | TGTGCCAGCAGTCCAACCAGGGAGAACACTGAAGCTTTCTTT | CASSPTRENTEAFF
NA | NA | TRBJ1-2 | TRBV12-3/TRBV12-4 | TGTGCCAGCAGTGAGACAGTGAACTATGGCTACACCTTC | CASSETVNYGYTF
NA | NA | TRBJ1-2 | TRBV12-3/TRBV12-4 | TGTGCCACCCGGGACAACCTTAACTATGGCTACACCTTC | CATRDNLNYGYTF
NA | TRBD1 | TRBJ2-7 | TRBV30 | TGTGCCTGGAGGCACAGGGGGGCCAATGAGGAGCAGTACTTC | CAWRHRGANEEQYF
NA | TRBD1 | TRBJ1-4 | TRBV24-1 | TGTGCCACCAGTGATTTCCCCGGGACAGGGGAAACACTGGGTGAAAAACTGTTTTTT | CATSDFPGTGETLGEKLFF
once | NA | TRBJ2-2 | TRBV5-4 | TGTGCCAGCAGCATTGGTTCCGTAGGGGGCACCGGGGAGCTGTTTTTT | CASSIGSVGGTGELFF
once | NA | TRBJ1-4 | TRBV3-1/TRBV3-2 | TGTGCCAGCAGGGAGTTTCCACTGTTTTTT | CASREFPLFF
NA | NA | TRBJ2-5 | TRBV5-1 | TGCGCCAGCAGCCCTGGGGGGCAGACGTACCAAGAGACCCAGTACTTC | CASSPGGQTYQETQYF
NA | NA | TRBJ1-2 | TRBV6-2/TRBV6-3 | TGTGCCAGCAGTTACTCGAGCGGGGATCACTATGGCTACACCTTC | CASSYSSGDHYGYTF
NA | NA | TRBJ2-7 | TRBV27 | TGTGCCAGCAGTCTCCGGGGGGAGCAGTACTTC | CASSLRGEQYF
NA | TRBD1 | TRBJ1-4 | TRBV5-8 | TGTGCCAGCAGCTCTGGGACAGGGAAAGAGGAAAAACTGTTTTTT | CASSSGTGKEEKLFF